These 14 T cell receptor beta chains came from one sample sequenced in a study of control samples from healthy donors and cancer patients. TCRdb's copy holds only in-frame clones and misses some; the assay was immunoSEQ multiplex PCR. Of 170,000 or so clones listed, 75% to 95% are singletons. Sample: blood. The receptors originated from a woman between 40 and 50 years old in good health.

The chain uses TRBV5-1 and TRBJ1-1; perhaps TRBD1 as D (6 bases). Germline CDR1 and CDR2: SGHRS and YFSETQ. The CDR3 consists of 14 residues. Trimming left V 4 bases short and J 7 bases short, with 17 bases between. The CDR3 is CASSTRGGDIEAFF. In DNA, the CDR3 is TGCGCCAGCAGCACAAGGGGGGGAGACATTGAAGCTTTCTTT.

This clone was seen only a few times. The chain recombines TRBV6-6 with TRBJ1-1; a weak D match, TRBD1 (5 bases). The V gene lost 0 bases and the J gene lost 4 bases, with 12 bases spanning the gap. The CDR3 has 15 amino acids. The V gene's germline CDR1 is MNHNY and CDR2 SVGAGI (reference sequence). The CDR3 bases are TGTGCCAGCAGTTACTCGACTTGGGGGGGCACTGAAGCTTTCTTT. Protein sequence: CASSYSTWGGTEAFF.

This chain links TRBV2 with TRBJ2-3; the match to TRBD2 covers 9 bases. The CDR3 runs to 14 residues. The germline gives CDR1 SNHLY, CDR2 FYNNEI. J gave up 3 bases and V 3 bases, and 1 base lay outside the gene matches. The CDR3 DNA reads TGTGCCAGCAGTGAGAGCGGGGGGACAGATACGCAGTATTTT. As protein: CASSESGGTDTQYF.

The CDR3 DNA is TGTGCCAGCAGCGTACGACATGCCGGGACAGGGACCTACGAGCAGTACTTC. This translates into CASSVRHAGTGTYEQYF. The J gene is TRBJ2-7, the V gene TRBV13, with 9 bases aligning to TRBD1. This CDR3 is 17 amino acids long. V shed 5 bases and J 2 bases; nucleotides not matched to a gene: 13. In germline, CDR1 is PRHDT, CDR2 FYEKMQ (reference sequence).

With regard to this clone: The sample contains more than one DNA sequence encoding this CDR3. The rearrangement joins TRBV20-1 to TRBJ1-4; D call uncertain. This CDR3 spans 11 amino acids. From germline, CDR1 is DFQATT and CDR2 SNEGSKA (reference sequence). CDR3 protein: CRGGTNEKLFF. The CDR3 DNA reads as TGCCGGGGTGGAACTAATGAAAAACTGTTTTTT.

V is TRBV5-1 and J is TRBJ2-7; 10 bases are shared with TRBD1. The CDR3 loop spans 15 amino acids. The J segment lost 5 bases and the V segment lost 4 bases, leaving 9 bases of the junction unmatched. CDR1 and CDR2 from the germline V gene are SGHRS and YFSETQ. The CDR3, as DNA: TGCGCCAGCAGCCCCGGGACAGGGGCCATCCACGAGCAGTACTTC. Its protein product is CASSPGTGAIHEQYF.

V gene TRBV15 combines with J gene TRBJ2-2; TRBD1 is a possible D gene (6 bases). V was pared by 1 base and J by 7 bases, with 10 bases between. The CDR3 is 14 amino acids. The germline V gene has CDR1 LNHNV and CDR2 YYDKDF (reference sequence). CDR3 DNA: TGTGCCACCAGCAGAGCGGCAGGGGACGGGGAGCTGTTTTTT. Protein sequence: CATSRAAGDGELFF. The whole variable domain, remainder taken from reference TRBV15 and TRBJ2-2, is DAMVIQNPRYQVTQFGKPVTLSCSQTLNHNVMYWYQQKSSQAPKLLFHYYDKDFNNEADTPDNFQSRRPNTSFCFLDIRSPGLGDTAMYLCATSRAAGDGELFFGEGSRLTVL.

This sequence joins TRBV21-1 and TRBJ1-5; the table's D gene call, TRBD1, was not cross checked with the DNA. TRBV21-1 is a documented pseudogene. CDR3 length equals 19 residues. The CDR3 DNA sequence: TGTGCCAGCAGCAAACCAGGGGGCCTAATCCAGGATAGCAATCAGCCCCAGCATTTT. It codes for CASSKPGGLIQDSNQPQHF.

The CDR3 protein is CASSLVGSNSPLHF. CDR3 DNA: TGTGCCAGCAGCTTAGTAGGGTCCAATTCACCCCTCCACTTT. V usage is TRBV7-9 and J usage is TRBJ1-6, with D uncertain. This CDR3 contains 14 residues. Trimming cost V 1 base and J 7 bases, with 8 bases left between them. The germline V gene encodes CDR1 SEHNR and CDR2 FQNEAQ (reference sequence).

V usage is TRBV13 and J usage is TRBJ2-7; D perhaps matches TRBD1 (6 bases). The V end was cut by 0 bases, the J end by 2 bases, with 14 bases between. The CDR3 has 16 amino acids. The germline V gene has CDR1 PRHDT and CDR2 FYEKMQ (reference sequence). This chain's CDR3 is CASSLGGHLFTYEQYF. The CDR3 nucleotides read TGTGCCAGCAGCTTAGGGGGACATCTGTTTACCTACGAGCAGTACTTC. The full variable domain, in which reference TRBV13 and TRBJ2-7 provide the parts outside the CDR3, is AAGVIQSPRHLIKEKRETATLKCYPIPRHDTVYWYQQGPGQDPQFLISFYEKMQSDKGSIPDRFSAQQFSDYHSELNMSSLELGDSALYFCASSLGGHLFTYEQYFGPGTRLTVT.

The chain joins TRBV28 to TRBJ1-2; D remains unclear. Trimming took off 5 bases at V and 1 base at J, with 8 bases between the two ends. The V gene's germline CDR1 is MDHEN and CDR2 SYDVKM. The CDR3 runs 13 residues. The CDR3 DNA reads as TGTGCCAGCAGTCCCAACCTTAACTATGGCTACACCTTC. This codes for CASSPNLNYGYTF.

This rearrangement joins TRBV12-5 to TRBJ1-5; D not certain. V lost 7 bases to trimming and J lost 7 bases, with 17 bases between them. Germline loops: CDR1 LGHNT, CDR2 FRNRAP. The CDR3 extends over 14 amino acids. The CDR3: CASANGWVGQPQHF. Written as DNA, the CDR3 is TGTGCTAGTGCCAACGGGTGGGTTGGCCAGCCCCAGCATTTT.

The CDR3 sequence: CASSPGPGAYNSPLHF. CDR3 nucleotide sequence: TGTGCCAGCAGCCCAGGCCCAGGCGCCTATAATTCACCCCTCCACTTT. The J gene is TRBJ1-6, the V gene TRBV11-2; D ambiguous. The length of the CDR3 is 16 residues. CDR1 and CDR2 (germline): SGHAT, FQNNGV. V lost 5 bases, J lost 2 bases, and 13 bases lay in between. Full variable domain (remainder filled in from reference TRBV11-2 and TRBJ1-6): EAGVAQSPRYKIIEKRQSVAFWCNPISGHATLYWYQQILGQGPKLLIQFQNNGVVDDSQLPKDRFSAERLKGVDSTLKIQPAKLEDSAVYLCASSPGPGAYNSPLHFGNGTRLTVT.

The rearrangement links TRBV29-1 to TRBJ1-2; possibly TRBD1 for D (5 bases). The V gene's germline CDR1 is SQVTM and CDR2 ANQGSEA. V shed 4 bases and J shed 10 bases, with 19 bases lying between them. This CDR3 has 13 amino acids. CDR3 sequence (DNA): TGCAGCGTTGCGGACCGGGACCGCAGAACCTACACCTTC. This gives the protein CSVADRDRRTYTF.